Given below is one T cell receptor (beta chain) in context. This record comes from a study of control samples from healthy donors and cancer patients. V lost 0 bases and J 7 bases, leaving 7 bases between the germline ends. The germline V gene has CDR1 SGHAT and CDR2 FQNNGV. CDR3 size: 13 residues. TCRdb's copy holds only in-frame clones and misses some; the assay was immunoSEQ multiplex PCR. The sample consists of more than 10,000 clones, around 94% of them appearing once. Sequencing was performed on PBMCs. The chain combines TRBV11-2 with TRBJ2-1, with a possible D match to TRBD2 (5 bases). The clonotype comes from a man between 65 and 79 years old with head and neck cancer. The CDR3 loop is CASSLDRDNEQFF. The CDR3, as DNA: TGTGCCAGCAGCTTAGACCGGGATAATGAGCAGTTCTTC.